A single sample gave rise to the 27 T cell receptor beta chains below, sequenced in a study of T-cell reconstitution after alpha-beta-depleted transplantation in children. The TCRbeta library was prepared with unique molecular identifiers. TCRdb independently ran MiXCR on the PCR reads; one entry per CDR3 protein. There are 500,000 or so distinct CDR3 sequences in the sample; about an eighth occur only once, and about 14% lies in the top ten. Sequenced material: PBMCs, mostly from graft donor cells, taken 180 days after TCRalphabeta/CD19-depleted stem cell transplant. The source of these receptors is a female patient between 2 and 15 years old who had a stem cell transplant for aplastic anemia, so the T cells may come from the graft donor.

This clonotype was seen more than once but under ten times. This rearrangement joins TRBV2 to TRBJ2-3; the D is unclear. The CDR3 has 14 residues. Trimming took off 3 bases at V and 0 bases at J, with 7 bases between the two ends. CDR1 and CDR2 (germline): SNHLY, FYNNEI. The CDR3 region is CASSDLTSTDTQYF. The DNA of the CDR3 is TGTGCCAGCAGTGATTTGACGAGCACAGATACGCAGTATTTT.

The gene calls are TRBV29-1 and TRBJ2-5; 8 nucleotides align to TRBD1. Trimming cost V 5 bases and J 4 bases; bases outside gene matches: 6. CDR3 size: 13 residues. Germline V CDR1 and CDR2: SQVTM, ANQGSEA. CDR3 sequence: CSVSQGAAETQYF. As DNA, the CDR3 is TGCAGCGTTTCTCAGGGGGCGGCAGAGACCCAGTACTTC. The variable domain in full, completed from reference TRBV29-1 and TRBJ2-5, reads SAVISQKPSRDICQRGTSLTIQCQVDSQVTMMFWYRQQPGQSLTLIATANQGSEATYESGFVIDKFPISRPNLTFSTLTVSNMSPEDSSIYLCSVSQGAAETQYFGPGTRLLVL.

The chain has TRBV14 and TRBJ2-1, with TRBD1 matching 10 bases. Germline CDR1 reads SGHDN; CDR2 reads FVKESK. V was clipped by 0 bases and J by 6 bases; unmatched bases: 5. CDR3 length equals 16 residues. In DNA, the CDR3 is TGTGCCAGCAGCCAAGAAGGGACAGGGGCCCTCAATGAGCAGTTCTTC. It yields the protein CASSQEGTGALNEQFF.

This clonotype was seen a handful of times. V gene TRBV29-1 combines with J gene TRBJ2-4, with TRBD2 matching 14 bases. CDR1 SQVTM and CDR2 ANQGSEA come from the germline V gene. The CDR3 spans 16 residues. The ends lost 6 bases at V and 0 bases at J; junction bases unmatched: 4. CDR3 region: CSVAGLAGVAKNIQYF. The CDR3 region has the DNA TGCAGCGTAGCGGGACTAGCGGGAGTAGCCAAAAACATTCAGTACTTC.

This clonotype was recorded a few times. The chain employs TRBV11-2 and TRBJ2-7; TRBD2 is a possible D gene (6 bases). This CDR3 region has 14 residues. Trimming removed 5 bases at V and 4 bases at J, with 15 bases between. Germline values: CDR1 SGHAT, CDR2 FQNNGV. CDR3: CASSEGLSRYEQYF. Written as DNA, the CDR3 is TGTGCCAGCAGCGAGGGACTTAGCCGGTACGAGCAGTACTTC.

This clonotype appeared a few times. The genes are TRBV7-9 and TRBJ2-3, with 7 bases fitting TRBD2. Trimming removed 5 bases from V and 4 bases from J; junction bases left unmatched: 12. CDR3 size: 16 residues. Per germline, CDR1 SEHNR and CDR2 FQNEAQ (reference sequence). As DNA, the CDR3 is TGTGCCAGCAGCCCTCTCGGCGGGAGTTTCTCAGATACGCAGTATTTT. Translated: CASSPLGGSFSDTQYF.

This clonotype was seen a few times. CDR3 residues: CASSLPIPGGGHQPQHF. CDR3 sequence (DNA): TGTGCCAGCAGCTTACCAATACCAGGTGGCGGGCATCAGCCCCAGCATTTT. This sequence joins TRBV7-2 and TRBJ1-5, with no clear D. The germline V gene has CDR1 SGHTA and CDR2 FQGNSA. V was clipped by 2 bases and J by 5 bases, with 19 bases between them. This CDR3 region has 17 residues. Full variable domain (missing parts from reference TRBV7-2 and TRBJ1-5): GAGVSQSPSNKVTEKGKDVELRCDPISGHTALYWYRQSLGQGLEFLIYFQGNSAPDKSGLPSDRFSAERTGGSVSTLTIQRTQQEDSAVYLCASSLPIPGGGHQPQHFGDGTRLSIL.

In its sample, this clonotype was seen a few times. The chain uses TRBV7-9 and TRBJ2-5; tentatively, D is TRBD2 (6 bases). Trimming stripped 1 base from V and 5 bases from J, with 17 bases between. CDR3 length equals 16 residues. Germline loops: CDR1 SEHNR, CDR2 FQNEAQ (reference sequence). CDR3 DNA sequence: TGTGCCAGCAGCTTAGGGGGGACTCGTCGAAGGGAGACCCAGTACTTC. Translated, it gives CASSLGGTRRRETQYF.

The V call is TRBV3-1, the J call TRBJ1-1; tentatively, D is TRBD1 (6 bases). With 8 bases removed from V and 5 bases from J, the gap between germline ends came to 18 bases. Germline CDR1 LGHDT, CDR2 YNNKEL (reference sequence). The CDR3 has 14 residues. CDR3 in DNA: TGTGCCAGCCGTGTCCGGGGGGCAGGAACTGAAGCTTTCTTT. This sequence encodes CASRVRGAGTEAFF.

The CDR3 reads CASSFSPLFLASLANTGELFF. The CDR3 DNA follows: TGTGCCAGCAGCTTTAGCCCCTTGTTTTTGGCCAGCCTCGCGAACACCGGGGAGCTGTTTTTT. The rearrangement links TRBV7-6 to TRBJ2-2; D ambiguous. V was clipped by 3 bases and J by 0 bases, with 26 bases between them. There are 21 residues in the CDR3. Germline CDR1 SGHVS, CDR2 FNYEAQ.

This rearrangement joins TRBV28 to TRBJ1-6; D is unresolved. The CDR3 has 15 amino acids. V lost 3 bases, J lost 8 bases, and 14 bases lay in between. The V gene's germline CDR1 is MDHEN and CDR2 SYDVKM. DNA of the CDR3: TGTGCCAGCAGTTTTCAACCGATTGGCCATTCACCCCTCCACTTT. This encodes CASSFQPIGHSPLHF.

J is TRBJ2-1 and V is TRBV11-3; TRBD2 agrees at 10 bases. CDR3 length equals 15 residues. Trimming at V came to 5 bases and at J to 9 bases, leaving 10 bases not matched to a gene. Germline lookup yields CDR1 SGHNT and CDR2 YENEEA. The CDR3 coding sequence is TGTGCCAGCAGCCGAGCTAGCGGGAGACAAGTTGAGCAGTTCTTC. This translates into CASSRASGRQVEQFF.

The chain joins TRBV29-1 to TRBJ2-1; D remains ambiguous. CDR3 size: 10 residues. CDR1 is SQVTM, CDR2 ANQGSEA, per germline. V was cut by 3 bases and J by 8 bases, with 5 bases left in between. The CDR3, as DNA: TGCAGCGTTGACCACCATGAGCAGTTCTTC. Protein product: CSVDHHEQFF.

The V gene is TRBV20-1, the J gene TRBJ1-6, with 9 positions matching TRBD1. The ends lost 5 bases at V and 0 bases at J; junction bases unmatched: 8. Germline CDR1 and CDR2: DFQATT and SNEGSKA (reference sequence). The CDR3 runs to 17 residues. The CDR3 loop is CSASGQGLSSYNSPLHF. CDR3 DNA: TGCAGTGCTTCGGGACAGGGCCTGAGCTCCTATAATTCACCCCTCCACTTT.

This clonotype was counted ten times or more. Here the CDR3 reads CASSSQTTSGCCTDTQYF. CDR3 sequence (DNA): TGTGCCAGCAGCTCACAAACGACTAGCGGGTGTTGCACAGATACGCAGTATTTT. The chain is built from TRBV11-2 and TRBJ2-3, with 10 nucleotides matching TRBD2. The V gene end was trimmed by 4 bases and the J gene end by 1 base; junction bases not matched to a gene: 11. Germline-derived CDR1 and CDR2 are SGHAT and FQNNGV. The CDR3 contains 18 residues.

This chain links TRBV20-1 with TRBJ2-7; TRBD2 matches 15 bases. V was clipped by 6 bases and J by 0 bases; unmatched bases: 6. CDR1 is DFQATT and CDR2 is SNEGSKA in the germline V gene (reference sequence). This CDR3 is built from 16 residues. The CDR3 loop reads CSATGTSGRNSYEQYF. CDR3 DNA sequence: TGCAGTGCAACGGGGACTAGCGGGAGGAACTCCTACGAGCAGTACTTC.

In its sample, this clonotype was seen a few times. This chain uses TRBV29-1 with TRBJ2-1; 10 bases are a match to TRBD2. V trimming: 1 base; J trimming: 6 bases; junction bases outside the gene matches: 9. There are 16 residues in the CDR3. Looked up from germline, CDR1 is SQVTM and CDR2 is ANQGSEA. The CDR3 coding sequence is TGCAGCGTTGAAGTATCTAGCGGGAGATTGGCCAATGAGCAGTTCTTC. Translation: CSVEVSSGRLANEQFF.

This clonotype was detected only a few times. V is TRBV6-1 and J is TRBJ2-5; D is unclear. Trimming stripped 7 bases from V and 1 base from J, with 13 bases between. This CDR3 contains 14 residues. Germline CDR1 reads MNHNS; CDR2 reads SASEGT. The chain's CDR3 is CASTPSFSQETQYF. For the CDR3, the DNA is TGTGCCAGCACCCCTTCGTTCTCCCAAGAGACCCAGTACTTC.

The chain links TRBV5-1 to TRBJ1-2, with D possibly being TRBD1 (6 bases). The germline V gene encodes CDR1 SGHRS and CDR2 YFSETQ. This CDR3 contains 13 residues. The V end lost 4 bases, the J end lost 4 bases, and 11 bases lay between the germline ends. The CDR3, as DNA: TGCGCCAGCAGCAAGGGGGACACCTATGGCTACACCTTC. The encoded protein is CASSKGDTYGYTF.

This clonotype showed up just a few times. The gene calls are TRBV18 and TRBJ2-3, with D perhaps being TRBD1 or TRBD2 (5 bases each). This CDR3 contains 14 residues. The ends were cut back, 3 bases at V and 10 bases at J, with 17 bases in the middle. Germline values: CDR1 KGHSH, CDR2 LQKENI. CDR3 bases: TGTGCCAGCTCACCCAGAACGGACGGGGCTGCGCAGTATTTT. This translates into CASSPRTDGAAQYF.

This clonotype appeared a few times. V usage is TRBV2 and J usage is TRBJ2-5; D remains ambiguous. Between the trimmed V and J ends, which lost 3 bases and 3 bases, there was a span of 8 bases. The CDR3 consists of 13 residues. The germline gives CDR1 SNHLY, CDR2 FYNNEI. The CDR3 loop reads CASSDGLEETQYF. The CDR3 DNA sequence: TGTGCCAGCAGTGACGGCCTAGAAGAGACCCAGTACTTC.

The CDR3 DNA reads as TGTGCCAGCAGTTTTGGGGACAGTAATGAAAAACTGTTTTTT. Amino acids: CASSFGDSNEKLFF. The V gene is TRBV12-3 or TRBV12-4, the J gene TRBJ1-4; the match to TRBD1 covers 7 bases. The trim removed 3 bases at V and 4 bases at J, leaving 2 bases unmatched. The CDR3 runs 14 residues.

This clonotype was counted ten times or more. The chain employs TRBV7-8 and TRBJ2-5; D unresolved. Germline CDR1 and CDR2: SGHVS and FQNEAQ. This CDR3 has 11 amino acids. Trimming removed 5 bases from V and 0 bases from J, with 1 base in between. CDR3 sequence: CASSHQETQYF. In nucleotides, the CDR3 is TGTGCCAGCAGCCACCAAGAGACCCAGTACTTC.

The table lists this clonotype with a few counts. The V call is TRBV19, the J call TRBJ1-2, with TRBD1 as a possible D gene (5 bases). CDR3 length equals 16 residues. V was shortened by 5 bases and J by 5 bases, with 21 bases between the two germline ends. CDR1 and CDR2 (germline): LNHDA, SQIVND (reference sequence). CDR3 DNA: TGTGCCAGTAGTCAGGATCACGGGACCTTGTTTTATGGCTACACCTTC. Encoded protein: CASSQDHGTLFYGYTF.

This chain uses TRBV29-1 with TRBJ2-1; D call uncertain. CDR3 length: 13 residues. V was shortened by 2 bases and J by 3 bases, with 8 bases between the two germline ends. Germline V CDR1 and CDR2: SQVTM, ANQGSEA. This CDR3 is CSVELRHYNEQFF. In DNA, the CDR3 is TGCAGCGTTGAATTGAGACACTACAATGAGCAGTTCTTC.

This clonotype was counted many times. The CDR3 sequence is CAISAQSSYNEQFF. The DNA for the CDR3 is TGTGCCATCAGTGCCCAGTCCAGCTACAATGAGCAGTTCTTC. V is TRBV10-3 and J is TRBJ2-1; the D is unclear. Trimming left V 4 bases short and J 3 bases short, with 10 bases between. The germline gives CDR1 ENHRY, CDR2 SYGVKD. The CDR3 is made up of 14 amino acids.

This chain joins TRBV7-9 and TRBJ2-7; D is perhaps TRBD1 (5 bases). Germline V CDR1 and CDR2: SEHNR, FQNEAQ (reference sequence). V was trimmed by 4 bases and J by 1 base, leaving 17 bases between them. The CDR3 sequence is 16 residues long. CDR3: CASSSGRQGDSYEQYV. The CDR3, as DNA: TGTGCCAGCAGCTCGGGCAGGCAGGGTGATTCCTACGAGCAGTACGTC.